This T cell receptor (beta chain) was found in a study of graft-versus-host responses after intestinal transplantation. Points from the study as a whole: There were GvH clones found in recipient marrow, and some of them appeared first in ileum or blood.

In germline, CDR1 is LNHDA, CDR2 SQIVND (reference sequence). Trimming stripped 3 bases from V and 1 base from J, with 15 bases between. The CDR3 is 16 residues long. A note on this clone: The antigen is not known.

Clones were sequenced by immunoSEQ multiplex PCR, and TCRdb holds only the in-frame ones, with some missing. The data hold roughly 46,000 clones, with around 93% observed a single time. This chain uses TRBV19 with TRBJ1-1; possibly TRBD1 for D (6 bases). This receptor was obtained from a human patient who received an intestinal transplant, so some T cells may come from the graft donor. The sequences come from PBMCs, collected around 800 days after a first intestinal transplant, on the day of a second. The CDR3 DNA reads TGTGCCAGTAGTATTTCAGTCGACAGGAGGAACACTGAAGCTTTCTTT. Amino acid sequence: CASSISVDRRNTEAFF.